This TCR beta chain was observed in a study of read filtering for tumor transcriptome and immune sequencing (dated by TCRdb to 2018 to 2021). Regarding the research as a whole: The cohort was composed of 16 to 20 male and roughly 13 female patients, with a mean age of approximately 66 years and an age range of roughly 40 to 85. By revised international staging, about 8 patients were R-ISS I, roughly 17 were R-ISS II and over five were R-ISS III. Whole-transcriptome libraries were prepared with the TruSeq RNA Access Library Prep Kit after DNase treatment. TCR-region mapped reads per sample ranged from about 3.5 to 11 million with IR-seq versus only roughly 80 to 1273 with RNA-seq. TCR repertoires obtained by targeted immune repertoire sequencing and by bulk whole-transcriptome sequencing performed on the same bone marrow samples were compared. One main goal was a read-filtering strategy for immune repertoire data, in particular deciding whether clonotypes backed by only one read should be removed. Points the paper makes about the study in general: Removing single-read clonotypes increased the correlation between IR-seq and RNA-seq shared clonotype proportions. Compared with RNA-seq, IR-seq captured clonotypes at much higher depth and more reliably, and a smaller IR-seq throughput was enough to identify most shared clonotypes. In IR-seq, single-read clonotypes were approximately 80% of clonotypes but 3% to 4.5% of total reads; in RNA-seq they were 74.6% of clonotypes and 35% to 45% of reads. The sorted CD138-negative fraction was not purified T cells but a mixed bone marrow immune population.

The CDR3 starts with the cysteine, ends with the phenylalanine, and has 19 residues. The read is trimmed to its CDR3 DNA, 57 bases read in frame from base 1. The trim is 9 bases for V and 1 base for J, with a gap of 30 bases between the germline ends. The germline V gene provides CDR1 MNHNS and CDR2 SASEGT. Bone marrow was sampled from every patient at the time of active disease. Ficoll-Hypaque density gradient centrifugation was used to isolate bone marrow mononuclear cells. Myeloma plasma cells were removed and CD138-negative cells were collected by negative selection after labeling with CD138 magnetic microbeads on a MACS separator. Purity of the isolated cells was checked by flow cytometry on an Attune NxT using CD138 antibodies. Total RNA was extracted with TRIzol reagent and quantified with a NanoDrop spectrophotometer. For each patient, the CD138-negative bone marrow sample underwent paired RNA-seq and IR-seq.

On this clonotype: Its antigen has not been determined. A much larger clone lies a single base off, so this may be a read error.

TCR libraries were constructed from about 400 ng RNA using the Immunoverse kit, and molecular barcoded adaptors covering alpha/delta and beta/gamma chains were employed. TCR library preparation was performed with the same RNA that was used for transcriptome sequencing. TCR libraries were sequenced on an Illumina HiSeq 4000 with 2 x 150 cycles. As for how the authors treated the data: With MiXCR, TCR reads were aligned to human V, D, J and C references and assembled into CDR3 clonotypes, with quality filtering and error correction included. The tcR package in R was used for analysis of clonotype counts and gene usage diversity. For inspection of raw mapping reads, RNA-seq reads were mapped by STAR aligner version 2.5.3a onto GRCh37 of the human genome. To test how sequencing depth affects detected clonotypes, IR-seq fastq files were randomly downsampled with Seqtk 1.3. TCRdb redid the processing of the public reads, applying fastp at Q25 and MiXCR, and retained in-frame beta chains. All rows with the same CDR3 protein become a single entry with the most common DNA and genes. The V and J calls follow TCRdb's processing rather than the paper's. Within this sample are more than 30,000 distinct CDR3 sequences, with around 13% of them counted one time only. The top ten constitute roughly 18% of the sample.

The chain joins TRBV6-1 to TRBJ2-5; the D gene could be TRBD1 or TRBD2, each one agreeing over 6 bases. This TCR was recovered from a donor aged 40 or older with multiple myeloma. The sample consisted of a population of CD138-negative cells sorted from bone marrow. The cell subset or site tag for this specimen amounts to: bone marrow mononuclear cells depleted of CD138+ plasma/myeloma cells by negative magnetic selection. The nucleotide sequence reads as follows: TGTGCCAGTCGGCGAGGAGCTGGGGGGCACCTGGATGTCCAAGAGACCCAGTACTTC. It specifies CASRRGAGGHLDVQETQYF.